The 32 T cell receptor beta chains listed next were all sequenced from one sample in a study of blood T cell repertoires in COVID-19. The protocol was immunoSEQ multiplex PCR, while the TCRdb copy is restricted to in-frame clones and leaves out a portion. The table includes about 35,000 clones, 90% to 95% detected once. Input material: peripheral blood. Receptors originate from a man aged 45 to 65 with active COVID-19.

The chain is built from TRBV5-1 and TRBJ2-2, with a tentative D call TRBD2 (6 bases). Germline V gene data show CDR1 as SGHRS and CDR2 as YFSETQ. This CDR3 is 15 amino acids long. V was shortened by 0 bases and J by 5 bases, with 11 bases between the two germline ends. The CDR3 nucleotides read TGCGCCAGCAGCTTGGTTCAGGGAGGAACCGGGGAGCTGTTTTTT. It translates to CASSLVQGGTGELFF.

The CDR3 region is CASSLGVGEAFF. In DNA form, the CDR3 reads TGTGCCAGCAGTTTAGGGGTGGGAGAGGCGTTCTTC. The chain joins TRBV12-3 or TRBV12-4 to TRBJ2-1; D is perhaps TRBD2 (5 bases). CDR3 length equals 12 residues. The V end was cut by 1 base, the J end by 15 bases, with 13 bases between.

V is TRBV5-1 and J is TRBJ1-3; a weak D match, TRBD1 (6 bases). Trimming removed 1 base at V and 3 bases at J, with 8 bases between. CDR1 SGHRS and CDR2 YFSETQ come from the germline V gene. This CDR3 has 14 amino acids. CDR3 nucleotides: TGCGCCAGCAGCTTGACAGGGTATGGAAACACCATATATTTT. It translates to CASSLTGYGNTIYF.

The chain carries TRBV5-4 and TRBJ1-1; D call uncertain. The CDR3 extends over 13 amino acids. V was shortened by 7 bases and J by 1 base, with 11 bases between the two germline ends. CDR1 and CDR2 from the germline V gene are SGHNT and YYREEE (reference sequence). The CDR3 sequence: CASGTDRNTEAFF. For the CDR3, the DNA is TGTGCCAGCGGAACAGACCGGAACACTGAAGCTTTCTTT.

The gene calls are TRBV7-6 and TRBJ2-7; 9 bases are shared with TRBD1. The CDR3 contains 15 residues. The junction had 7 bases not matched to a gene; V was cut back by 5 bases and J by 2 bases. Germline V gene lookup returns CDR1 SGHVS and CDR2 FNYEAQ. The CDR3 DNA follows: TGTGCCAGCAGCCGAGGGACAGGGACTGCCTACGAGCAGTACTTC. As protein: CASSRGTGTAYEQYF.

V gene TRBV5-1 combines with J gene TRBJ1-1; D might be TRBD1 (6 bases). The CDR3 is 15 amino acids. CDR1 is SGHRS, CDR2 YFSETQ, per germline. The germline V and J ends were trimmed by 4 bases and 3 bases, with 16 bases remaining between them. CDR3 nucleotide sequence: TGCGCCAGCAGCGCAGAACAGGGCTGGGACACTGAAGCTTTCTTT. Its translation is CASSAEQGWDTEAFF.

This clone was recorded only once. The chain carries TRBV19 and TRBJ1-2, with 11 positions matching TRBD1. Losses at the gene ends were 5 bases for V and 7 bases for J; bases not matched to a gene: 18. CDR1 is LNHDA and CDR2 is SQIVND in the germline V gene (reference sequence). This CDR3 region has 18 residues. The CDR3 region has the DNA TGTGCCAGTAGTCCGAGGGACAGGGGGTTCAAGGGAGCTATTGGCTACACCTTC. It yields the protein CASSPRDRGFKGAIGYTF.

The rearrangement uses TRBV6-5 and TRBJ2-3, with D tentatively TRBD2 (5 bases). The CDR3 covers 15 residues. The V gene lost 5 bases and the J gene lost 3 bases, with 15 bases spanning the gap. Germline V gene sequence: CDR1 MNHEY, CDR2 SVGAGI. The DNA of the CDR3 is TGTGCCAGCAGTCTTAAAGGACTCCAAACAGATACGCAGTATTTT. It is translated as CASSLKGLQTDTQYF.

This clone came up a few times. CDR3 sequence: CASSPPRGLTYEQYF. The CDR3 DNA reads TGTGCCAGCAGCCCCCCCAGGGGGTTGACCTACGAGCAGTACTTC. The chain employs TRBV6-5 and TRBJ2-7; 7 nucleotides align to TRBD1. The CDR3 extends over 15 amino acids. V was pared by 6 bases and J by 2 bases, with 10 bases of the junction left unmatched. CDR1 MNHEY and CDR2 SVGAGI come from the germline V gene.

The chain combines TRBV19 with TRBJ1-2, with TRBD1 as a possible D gene (6 bases). The V and J ends lost 8 bases and 2 bases respectively, with 15 bases between them. Germline CDR1 LNHDA, CDR2 SQIVND (reference sequence). This CDR3 has 14 amino acids. DNA of the CDR3: TGTGCCAGTCGGACAGTCCCGGGAAACTATGGCTACACCTTC. It is translated as CASRTVPGNYGYTF.

The V gene is TRBV4-3, the J gene TRBJ1-2; D is possibly TRBD1 (5 bases). The CDR3 length is 15 residues. Germline CDR1 is LGHNA and CDR2 is YSLEER. Trimming removed 0 bases from V and 6 bases from J, with 14 bases in between. CDR3 amino acids: CASSQEWGRAHGYTF. The CDR3 DNA reads as TGCGCCAGCAGCCAAGAGTGGGGCAGGGCGCATGGCTACACCTTC.

The rearrangement joins TRBV9 to TRBJ1-1; 7 nucleotides agree with TRBD1. From germline, CDR1 is SGDLS and CDR2 YYNGEE. J lost 10 bases, V lost 4 bases, and 4 bases had no gene match. The CDR3 length is 11 residues. CDR3 region: CASSPGGGAFF. The CDR3 bases are TGTGCCAGCAGCCCAGGGGGTGGAGCTTTCTTT.

Here the CDR3 DNA reads TGTGCCACCACCGGACTAGCGGTCCAAGAGACCCAGTACTTC. Amino acids: CATTGLAVQETQYF. The genes are TRBV2 and TRBJ2-5; 10 nucleotides line up with TRBD2. V lost 10 bases to trimming and J lost 1 base; unmatched junction nucleotides: 6. Germline CDR1 reads SNHLY; CDR2 reads FYNNEI. The CDR3 has 14 amino acids.

This sequence joins TRBV19 and TRBJ2-1, with 11 bases lining up with TRBD2. V was pared by 5 bases and J by 4 bases, with 4 bases of the junction left unmatched. This CDR3 spans 15 amino acids. Germline V CDR1 and CDR2: LNHDA, SQIVND (reference sequence). The CDR3 reads CASSGGLAVYNEQFF. For the CDR3, the DNA is TGTGCCAGTAGTGGGGGACTAGCGGTATACAATGAGCAGTTCTTC.

DNA of the CDR3: TGCGCCAGCAGCCCTGACGGAACGGGGGGGACCACAATTGAGCAGTTCTTC. It yields the protein CASSPDGTGGTTIEQFF. This chain connects TRBV5-1 to TRBJ2-1; 8 nucleotides agree with TRBD2. CDR1 is SGHRS and CDR2 is YFSETQ in the germline V gene. The CDR3 is made up of 17 amino acids. The ends lost 4 bases at V and 9 bases at J; junction bases unmatched: 18.

The chain recombines TRBV6-5 with TRBJ1-1; the D is unclear. V lost 1 base to trimming and J lost 1 base, with 10 bases between them. CDR3 length equals 15 residues. Germline V gene sequence: CDR1 MNHEY, CDR2 SVGAGI. This CDR3 is CASSYLTRGNTEAFF. CDR3 nucleotides: TGTGCCAGCAGTTACTTGACTCGTGGGAACACTGAAGCTTTCTTT.

The chain recombines TRBV24-1 with TRBJ2-5; 11 bases map to TRBD2. The CDR3 consists of 15 residues. Germline assignment: CDR1 KGHDR and CDR2 SFDVKD. After removal of 2 bases from V and 5 bases from J, the junction contained 3 bases not matched to a gene. CDR3 nucleotides: TGTGCCACCAGTGATTCGAGACTAGCGGGGGAGACCCAGTACTTC. Protein product: CATSDSRLAGETQYF.

The chain joins TRBV15 to TRBJ1-4; perhaps TRBD1 as D (6 bases). The CDR3 has 18 amino acids. V lost 1 base to trimming and J lost 0 bases, with 15 bases between them. Germline V lookup: CDR1 LNHNV, CDR2 YYDKDF (reference sequence). CDR3 DNA sequence: TGTGCCACCAGCAGAGGGTCTTATGACAGGACAACTAATGAAAAACTGTTTTTT. Its translation: CATSRGSYDRTTNEKLFF.

The rearrangement joins TRBV7-6 to TRBJ2-5; D may be TRBD2 (6 bases). V lost 3 bases, J lost 2 bases, and 13 bases lay in between. The CDR3 is 15 residues long. Germline loops: CDR1 SGHVS, CDR2 FNYEAQ. The CDR3 DNA reads TGTGCCAGCAGCTTGGGTAGCGGTTATCAAGAGACCCAGTACTTC. Protein: CASSLGSGYQETQYF.

CDR3 sequence (DNA): TGTGCCAGCAGCCAAGATGTAGGGGCCAGGGGAAATAATGAAAAACTGTTTTTT. Translated: CASSQDVGARGNNEKLFF. This rearrangement joins TRBV3-1 (or the pseudogene TRBV3-2) to TRBJ1-4, with a tentative D call TRBD1 (6 bases). The CDR3 length is 18 residues. The V gene lost 0 bases and the J gene lost 4 bases, with 18 bases spanning the gap. Germline V gene sequence: CDR1 LGHDT, CDR2 YNNKEL (reference sequence).

This clone has more than one count but fewer than ten. V is TRBV4-1 and J is TRBJ1-5, with D possibly being TRBD1 (5 bases). The CDR3 totals 15 residues. V was pared by 1 base and J by 1 base, with 8 bases between. CDR1 and CDR2 (germline): MGHRA, YSYEKL. This chain's CDR3 is CASSQGQLSNQPQHF. CDR3 bases: TGCGCCAGCAGCCAAGGACAGTTAAGCAATCAGCCCCAGCATTTT.

The chain is built from TRBV25-1 and TRBJ2-2; 7 bases are shared with TRBD1. Germline loops: CDR1 MGHDK, CDR2 SYGVNS. J gave up 2 bases and V 6 bases, and 6 bases lay outside the gene matches. The CDR3 totals 15 residues. CDR3 nucleotide sequence: TGTGCCAGCAGAAAGGGGGCCTACAACACCGGGGAGCTGTTTTTT. Translation: CASRKGAYNTGELFF.

The rearrangement joins TRBV7-9 to TRBJ1-4; TRBD1 is a possible D gene (5 bases). This CDR3 spans 13 amino acids. Per germline, CDR1 SEHNR and CDR2 FQNEAQ (reference sequence). The V end lost 1 base, the J end lost 7 bases, and 7 bases lay between the germline ends. CDR3 in amino acids: CASSLGGFEKLFF. CDR3 nucleotide sequence: TGTGCCAGCAGCTTAGGGGGCTTTGAAAAACTGTTTTTT.

The chain joins TRBV7-6 to TRBJ1-1; 8 nucleotides line up with TRBD1. V lost 5 bases to trimming and J lost 3 bases; unmatched junction nucleotides: 5. The CDR3 runs to 14 residues. Germline values: CDR1 SGHVS, CDR2 FNYEAQ. This chain's CDR3 is CASSAQGAHTEAFF. CDR3 DNA: TGTGCCAGCAGCGCTCAGGGGGCCCACACTGAAGCTTTCTTT.

The chain is built from TRBV15 and TRBJ1-5; TRBD1 matches 7 bases. Germline CDR1 LNHNV, CDR2 YYDKDF (reference sequence). The CDR3 runs to 15 residues. After removal of 0 bases from V and 6 bases from J, the junction contained 5 bases not matched to a gene. CDR3 sequence (DNA): TGTGCCACCAGCAGAGATAAACAGGGGATTCAGCCCCAGCATTTT. It specifies CATSRDKQGIQPQHF.

The chain carries TRBV5-1 and TRBJ2-3, with D perhaps TRBD2 (6 bases). The ends were cut back, 3 bases at V and 0 bases at J, with 32 bases in the middle. Germline values: CDR1 SGHRS, CDR2 YFSETQ. The CDR3 is made up of 22 amino acids. The CDR3 spells CASSYGPGTGGGIPPSTDTQYF. Written as DNA, the CDR3 is TGCGCCAGCAGCTATGGACCCGGGACCGGTGGCGGGATACCTCCCAGCACAGATACGCAGTATTTT.

This sequence joins TRBV5-6 and TRBJ2-7; D remains ambiguous. The CDR3 has 14 amino acids. V was pared by 0 bases and J by 5 bases, with 12 bases between. Germline V gene sequence: CDR1 SGHDT, CDR2 YYEEEE. CDR3 bases: TGTGCCAGCAGCTTGGGTGTGATAGCTGACGAGCAGTACTTC. Translated, it gives CASSLGVIADEQYF.

The rearrangement uses TRBV10-3 and TRBJ1-3; a weak D match, TRBD1 (5 bases). In germline, CDR1 is ENHRY, CDR2 SYGVKD. This CDR3 spans 16 amino acids. V lost 6 bases, J lost 0 bases, and 15 bases lay in between. The CDR3: CAISLIRGISGNTIYF. CDR3 in DNA: TGTGCCATCAGCCTTATCCGGGGGATCTCTGGAAACACCATATATTTT.

The V gene is TRBV2, the J gene TRBJ1-5; TRBD1 might be the D (5 bases). The germline V gene has CDR1 SNHLY and CDR2 FYNNEI. This CDR3 has 14 amino acids. Trimming shortened V by 8 bases and J by 0 bases, and 11 bases separated the two germline ends. The CDR3 loop is CASADRNSNQPQHF. In DNA form, the CDR3 reads TGTGCCAGCGCCGACAGAAATAGCAATCAGCCCCAGCATTTT.

This chain uses TRBV3-1 (or the pseudogene TRBV3-2) with TRBJ2-7; tentatively, D is TRBD1 (6 bases). V shed 4 bases and J shed 4 bases, with 23 bases lying between them. Germline V gene lookup returns CDR1 LGHDT and CDR2 YNNKEL (reference sequence). CDR3 length: 17 amino acids. The CDR3 loop reads CASSPLSQGQKAYEQYF. The CDR3 DNA reads as TGTGCCAGCAGCCCCCTCTCCCAAGGACAGAAGGCATACGAGCAGTACTTC.

The chain is built from TRBV27 and TRBJ1-1, with D tentatively TRBD1 (6 bases). Per the germline V gene, CDR1 is MNHEY and CDR2 is SMNVEV (reference sequence). Trimming took off 3 bases at V and 7 bases at J, with 15 bases between the two ends. CDR3 length: 14 residues. The CDR3 DNA reads TGTGCCAGCAGTTTTTTGGGGGGGCATGGTGAAGCTTTCTTT. This encodes CASSFLGGHGEAFF.

This chain uses TRBV7-3 with TRBJ2-1; 8 positions agree with TRBD2. The CDR3 sequence is 15 residues long. CDR1 and CDR2 from the germline V gene are SGHTA and FQGTGA. V gave up 0 bases and J gave up 7 bases; unmatched junction bases: 5. The CDR3 sequence: CASSLTAGGRNEQFF. The CDR3 bases are TGTGCCAGCAGCTTAACCGCGGGGGGCCGGAATGAGCAGTTCTTC.